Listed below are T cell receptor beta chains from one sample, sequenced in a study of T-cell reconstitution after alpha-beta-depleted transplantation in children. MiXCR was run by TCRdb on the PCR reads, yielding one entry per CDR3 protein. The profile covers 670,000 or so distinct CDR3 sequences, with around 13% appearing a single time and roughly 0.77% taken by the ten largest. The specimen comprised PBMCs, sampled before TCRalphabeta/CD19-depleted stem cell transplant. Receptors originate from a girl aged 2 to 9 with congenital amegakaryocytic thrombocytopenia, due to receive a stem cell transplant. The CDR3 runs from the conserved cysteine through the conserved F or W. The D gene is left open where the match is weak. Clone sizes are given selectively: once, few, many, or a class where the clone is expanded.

CSAREGRPSNQPQHF	TGCAGTGCTAGAGAGGGGCGACCGAGCAATCAGCCCCAGCATTTT	TRBV20-1	TRBJ1-5	-	-
CASNLGDRANTGELFF	TGTGCCAGCAATCTGGGGGACAGGGCGAACACCGGGGAGCTGTTTTTT	TRBV2	TRBJ2-2	once	TRBD1
CATRAGGEQYF	TGTGCCACCCGGGCTGGAGGCGAGCAGTACTTC	TRBV19	TRBJ2-7	few	-
CASSALTSGGYNEQFF	TGTGCCAGCAGCGCCCTCACTAGCGGGGGTTACAATGAGCAGTTCTTC	TRBV7-8	TRBJ2-1	many	TRBD2
CASSWSLGETQYF	TGTGCCAGCAGTTGGTCCTTAGGGGAGACCCAGTACTTC	TRBV27	TRBJ2-5	few	-
CASSAYRYSGRSNNEQFF	TGTGCCAGCAGCGCCTACAGATATAGCGGGAGGAGCAACAATGAGCAGTTCTTC	TRBV7-8	TRBJ2-1	few	TRBD2
CSVQTGRPGELFF	TGCAGCGTTCAGACAGGGCGGCCCGGGGAGCTGTTTTTT	TRBV29-1	TRBJ2-2	many	TRBD1
CSANAATGYEQYF	TGCAGTGCTAATGCGGCAACCGGCTACGAGCAGTACTTC	TRBV20-1	TRBJ2-7	-	-
CASSSKSGETGELFF	TGCGCCAGCAGCTCTAAGAGCGGAGAGACCGGGGAGCTGTTTTTT	TRBV5-1	TRBJ2-2	once	-
CASSYRPGNSYNEQFF	TGTGCCAGCAGTTACCGACCTGGGAACTCCTACAATGAGCAGTTCTTC	TRBV6-5	TRBJ2-1	-	-
CATSRETGLANIQYF	TGTGCCACCAGCAGAGAGACAGGGCTTGCAAACATTCAGTACTTC	TRBV15	TRBJ2-4	many	TRBD1
CSARDLTGPGLEQYF	TGCAGTGCTAGAGACCTAACAGGGCCGGGACTCGAGCAGTACTTC	TRBV20-1	TRBJ2-7	many	-
CASSPRDHGTGELFF	TGTGCCAGCAGCCCCCGGGACCATGGCACCGGGGAGCTGTTTTTT	TRBV3-1	TRBJ2-2	-	-
CASSLFRQTSEQYF	TGTGCCAGCAGTTTATTCCGGCAAACTAGCGAGCAGTACTTC	TRBV12-3/TRBV12-4	TRBJ2-7	many	-
CARQTGTSGRAADTQYF	TGTGCCAGGCAAACCGGGACTAGCGGGAGAGCGGCAGATACGCAGTATTTT	TRBV2	TRBJ2-3	-	TRBD2
CASSHHGQSTDTQYF	TGCGCCAGCAGCCACCACGGACAGAGCACAGATACGCAGTATTTT	TRBV4-1	TRBJ2-3	many	-